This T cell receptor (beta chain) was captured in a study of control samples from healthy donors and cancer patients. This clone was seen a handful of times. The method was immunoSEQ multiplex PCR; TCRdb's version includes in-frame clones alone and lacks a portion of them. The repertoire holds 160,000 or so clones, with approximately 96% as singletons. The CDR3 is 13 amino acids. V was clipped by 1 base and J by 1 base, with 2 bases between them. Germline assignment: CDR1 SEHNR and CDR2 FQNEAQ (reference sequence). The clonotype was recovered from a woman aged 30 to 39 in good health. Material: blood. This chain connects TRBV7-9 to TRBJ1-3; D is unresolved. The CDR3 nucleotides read TGTGCCAGCAGCTTAGTTTCTGGAAACACCATATATTTT. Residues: CASSLVSGNTIYF.